This is a list of T cell receptor beta chains from one sample in a study of cytomegalovirus exposure and HLA in healthy donors. Data came from immunoSEQ multiplex PCR; TCRdb stores just in-frame clones and leaves some out. The table lists tens of thousands of clones, approximately 81% of them singletons, with over 20% in the top ten. Sequencing was performed on PBMCs. The receptors here all came from a woman in her twenties or thirties in good health and CMV-seropositive. Both conserved end residues are part of each CDR3. Fields, in order: D gene, V gene, clone size, J gene, CDR3 DNA, CDR3 protein. D genes are given only for firm matches. Rows may omit the clone size; those that give it use once, few, many or a size class.

NA	TRBV30	once	TRBJ1-5	TGTGCCTGGAGTGGAGGGTCAGTGTCGGCCCAGCATTTT	CAWSGGSVSAQHF
NA	TRBV5-1	once	TRBJ1-2	TGCGCCAGCAGCTCCTCCGGGATTAACTATGGCTACACCTTC	CASSSSGINYGYTF
TRBD2	TRBV2	few	TRBJ2-3	TGTGCCAGCACCCCGCTGACCGACCGAGCGGGAGCTAGCACAGATACGCAGTATTTT	CASTPLTDRAGASTDTQYF
NA	TRBV4-3	once	TRBJ2-1	TGCGCCAGCAGCCAAGATTGGGCAGGGAAAAGCTCCTACAATGAGCAGTTCTTC	CASSQDWAGKSSYNEQFF
NA	TRBV6-1	NA	TRBJ2-1	TGTGCCAGTGACAGACAATGGGAGCAGTTCTTC	CASDRQWEQFF
TRBD2	TRBV9	NA	TRBJ2-1	TGTGCCAGCAGCGTAGGCTCTCCTTGGACTAGCGGGAGAGGTGAGCAGTTCTTC	CASSVGSPWTSGRGEQFF
NA	TRBV28	NA	TRBJ1-5	TGTGCCAGCAGTCCGTCCGGAGGCAATCAGCCCCAGCATTTT	CASSPSGGNQPQHF
NA	TRBV6-5	NA	TRBJ2-7	TGTGCCAGCAGTAGTGCGGGAGAGCAGTACTTC	CASSSAGEQYF
TRBD1	TRBV10-1	NA	TRBJ2-3	TGCGCCAGCAGTGGAAAAGGAGTGACAGGGACGGATACGCAGTATTTT	CASSGKGVTGTDTQYF
NA	TRBV30	few	TRBJ1-1	TGTGCCTGGAGGGCAGGGAACACTGAAGCTTTCTTT	CAWRAGNTEAFF
NA	TRBV30	NA	TRBJ2-5	TGTGCCTGGAGTGGAGCAGGGTCAGAGACCCAGTACTTC	CAWSGAGSETQYF
NA	TRBV27	NA	TRBJ1-2	TGTGCCAGCAGAGGGGGACCGAATAACTATGGCTACACCTTC	CASRGGPNNYGYTF
TRBD2	TRBV6-5	NA	TRBJ2-7	TGTGCCAGCAGTTACCGGACTAGCGGCGGCTACGAGCAGTACTTC	CASSYRTSGGYEQYF
TRBD1	TRBV5-4	NA	TRBJ1-2	TGTGCCAGCAGCTTAAAAGCCGGGGACAGGGGAGGAACCTTC	CASSLKAGDRGGTF
NA	TRBV4-3	once	TRBJ1-1	TGCGCCAGCAGCCGGGATGAAGGGGGAGAGACTGAAGCTTTCTTT	CASSRDEGGETEAFF
TRBD2	TRBV4-3	NA	TRBJ2-5	TGCGCCAGCAGCCAAGAAGGGACTAGCGGGAGGGTGGAGACCCAGTACTTC	CASSQEGTSGRVETQYF
TRBD1	TRBV5-6	few	TRBJ1-5	TGTGCCAGCAGCTGGGGGACAGGGCGCAATCAGCCCCAGCATTTT	CASSWGTGRNQPQHF
TRBD1	TRBV4-2	few	TRBJ2-7	TGTGCCAGCAGCCAAGATTGGGGACAGGGGACCACATACGAGCAGTACTTC	CASSQDWGQGTTYEQYF
TRBD1	TRBV28	few	TRBJ1-2	TGTGCCAGCAGTTGGGGACAGTCCCTTAACTATGGCTACACCTTC	CASSWGQSLNYGYTF
NA	TRBV5-1	few	TRBJ1-5	TGCGCCAGCAACTGGGGGGGCAATCAGCCCCAGCATTTT	CASNWGGNQPQHF
TRBD2	TRBV7-9	NA	TRBJ2-2	TGTGCCAGCAGCTCAGAAGCGGGAGCGGGCACCGGGGAGCTGTTTTTT	CASSSEAGAGTGELFF
NA	TRBV30	NA	TRBJ2-7	TGTGCCTCGACATTCCAGGACCTGGAGGGGCAGTACTTC	CASTFQDLEGQYF
NA	TRBV30	few	TRBJ1-1	TGTGCCTGGATCTCCGTCGATAGAAACACTGAAGCTTTCTTT	CAWISVDRNTEAFF
NA	TRBV30	NA	TRBJ1-1	TGTGCCTGGAGTGGCGCGGGGTTGGCTTTCTTT	CAWSGAGLAFF
TRBD2	TRBV5-1	NA	TRBJ2-7	TGCGCCAGCAGCAGGGAGGGCGAGCAGTACTTC	CASSREGEQYF
NA	TRBV28	few	TRBJ1-1	TGTGCCAGCAGGACAGGTGTGAACACTGAAGCTTTCTTT	CASRTGVNTEAFF
TRBD1	TRBV29-1	NA	TRBJ1-2	TGCAGCGCCGGGACAGGGGGGATCTATGGCTACACCTTC	CSAGTGGIYGYTF
NA	TRBV27	NA	TRBJ1-5	TGTGCCAGCAGTTTTCAGGGTCAGCCCCAGCATTTT	CASSFQGQPQHF
NA	TRBV4-2	NA	TRBJ2-3	TGTGCCAGCAGCCAAGGGGACTCGGCTGGCGCTAGCACAGATACGCAGTATTTT	CASSQGDSAGASTDTQYF
TRBD1	TRBV9	once	TRBJ2-7	TGTGCCAGCAGCGTCCGGGACAGGGCCGAGCAGTACTTC	CASSVRDRAEQYF
TRBD1	TRBV6-5	NA	TRBJ2-7	TGTGCCAGCAGTGTCCGGGACAGGGGCTCCTACGAGCAGTACTTC	CASSVRDRGSYEQYF
NA	TRBV10-3	few	TRBJ1-1	TGTGCCATCGCACAGATGAACACTGAAGCTTTCTTT	CAIAQMNTEAFF